This record looks at one T cell receptor (beta chain) sequence and its context. This sample was included in a study of T cells after yellow fever vaccination. Study-wide context: Researchers used SMART-Seq v4 Ultra Low Input to prepare fractions that had low cell numbers.

CDR1 and CDR2 (germline): MNHEY, SVGEGT. The CDR3 loop spans 12 amino acids. Between the trimmed V and J ends, which lost 5 bases and 7 bases, there was a span of 12 bases. TCRdb redid the calling of the 5' RACE reads with MiXCR, one entry per CDR3 protein. Among 350,000 to 550,000 distinct CDR3 sequences listed, under 20% were seen once. The input for sequencing was PBMCs, taken before the yellow fever booster vaccination. The origin of this receptor is a man between 18 and 29 years old who received the YFV17D yellow fever vaccine. The rearrangement uses TRBV6-2 or TRBV6-3 and TRBJ2-7; D is unresolved. The CDR3 nucleotides are TGTGCCAGCAGTCGGCTGGTAGGAGAGCAGTACGTC. Its protein is CASSRLVGEQYV.